This T cell receptor beta chain was sequenced for a study of T cells expressing NK-cell markers. Across the study: TCR beta repertoires came from sorted CD3+CD56+NKG2C+, CD3+CD56+NKG2C- and CD3+CD56-NKG2C+ T cells. Among eight sequenced donors, seven carried HCMV seropositivity while one was seronegative.

Germline loops: CDR1 MNHEY, CDR2 SMNVEV (reference sequence). This CDR3 region has 21 residues. Template switching by 5'RACE with UMIs generated the TCR beta cDNA. With the 5' RACE reads reprocessed, TCRdb shows one record per CDR3 protein and no DNA. Here the sample table reports 150,000 to 180,000 distinct CDR3 sequences. Sequencing was performed on blood T cells: a sorted CD56 or NKG2C T cell subset, CD4+ or CD8+ T cells, or bulk PBMC T cells (not recorded which). The sequence derives from a woman between 45 and 65 years old in good health. This chain links TRBV27 with TRBJ2-6; the TRBD1 assignment by TCRdb is unverifiable without DNA. The CDR3 sequence is CASSLSPGLGQGPLGANVLTF. Together with reference TRBV27 and TRBJ2-6, the CDR3 gives the full variable domain: EAQVTQNPRYLITVTGKKLTVTCSQNMNHEYMSWYRQDPGLGLRQIYYSMNVEVTDKGDVPEGYKVSRKEKRNFPLILESPSPNQTSLYFCASSLSPGLGQGPLGANVLTFGAGSRLTVL.